These 4 T cell receptor beta chains came from one sample sequenced in a study of blood T cells in healthy people across ages. Using a J-beta primer mix together with a sample-barcoded 5' primer, a second PCR was run for about 6 to 11 cycles. Using its own MiXCR run on the 5' RACE reads, TCRdb lists one record per CDR3 protein. The sample has 1.5 million to 1.9 million distinct CDR3 sequences; roughly 43% are singletons. Material for sequencing was blood. Source of these receptors: a woman aged 18-30 years in good health.

The gene calls are TRBV11-2 and TRBJ2-7; 10 nucleotides align to TRBD1. The length of the CDR3 is 15 residues. After removal of 5 bases from V and 0 bases from J, the junction contained 4 bases not matched to a gene. Germline V CDR1 and CDR2: SGHAT, FQNNGV. CDR3 amino acids: CASSPGQGVSYEQYF. CDR3 DNA sequence: TGTGCCAGCAGCCCCGGACAGGGGGTCTCCTACGAGCAGTACTTC. The full variable domain, completed using reference TRBV11-2 and TRBJ2-7, is EAGVAQSPRYKIIEKRQSVAFWCNPISGHATLYWYQQILGQGPKLLIQFQNNGVVDDSQLPKDRFSAERLKGVDSTLKIQPAKLEDSAVYLCASSPGQGVSYEQYFGPGTRLTVT.

V gene TRBV18 combines with J gene TRBJ2-7; the match to TRBD2 covers 7 bases. Looked up from germline, CDR1 is KGHSH and CDR2 is LQKENI. Trimming took 9 bases from V and 0 from J; bases not matched to a gene: 11. This CDR3 region has 15 residues. The CDR3 DNA follows: TGTGCCAGTTCCCACAGCGGGAATCCCTCCTACGAGCAGTACTTC. Translating it yields CASSHSGNPSYEQYF.

This clonotype is a singleton in its sample. CDR3 nucleotides: TGCAGTGCTAGTCGGCCCGGAATAGCTGGAAACACCATATATTTT. The encoded protein is CSASRPGIAGNTIYF. This chain connects TRBV20-1 to TRBJ1-3; no clear D. Germline V gene lookup returns CDR1 DFQATT and CDR2 SNEGSKA (reference sequence). Between the trimmed V and J ends, which lost 3 bases and 2 bases, there was a span of 14 bases. This CDR3 spans 15 amino acids.

The chain combines TRBV4-1 with TRBJ2-5; D ambiguous. The V end was cut by 0 bases, the J end by 11 bases, with 13 bases between. CDR1 and CDR2 from the germline V gene are MGHRA and YSYEKL. The CDR3 consists of 13 residues. The CDR3 DNA sequence: TGCGCCAGCAGCCAAGATAATTACGATGAGCAGTACTTC. This codes for CASSQDNYDEQYF.